This T cell receptor (beta chain) was recovered during a study of control samples from healthy donors and cancer patients. This clone came up once. This CDR3 is 17 amino acids long. Germline CDR1 and CDR2: SGHRS and YFSETQ. V gave up 1 base and J gave up 1 base, with 17 bases separating them. Sequencing used immunoSEQ multiplex PCR; TCRdb keeps in-frame clones, though not all of them. The sample yields approximately 150,000 clones, around 94% seen once. This sequence was found in a man between 35 and 55 years old in good health. V usage is TRBV5-1 and J usage is TRBJ1-2, with D perhaps matching TRBD1 (5 bases). Sequencing was performed on blood. The CDR3, as DNA: TGCGCCAGCAGCTTGTACGGACATCGGAACTATAACTATGGCTACACCTTC. It specifies CASSLYGHRNYNYGYTF.